This entry lists 5 T cell receptor beta chains sequenced from one sample in a study of blood T cell repertoires in COVID-19. Sequencing was performed with immunoSEQ multiplex PCR; in TCRdb, only in-frame clones are kept and a portion is missing. This sample carries 130,000 to 150,000 clones, around 80% of them seen once, and the ten largest clones take 35% to 40%. The specimen was peripheral blood. The receptors stem from a human donor in a cohort sampled during active COVID-19.

The rearrangement links TRBV25-1 to TRBJ1-2; D ambiguous. Trimming left V 6 bases short and J 2 bases short, with 10 bases between. CDR3 length: 13 residues. Looked up from germline, CDR1 is MGHDK and CDR2 is SYGVNS. The chain's CDR3 is CASSLTLNYGYTF. The CDR3 coding sequence is TGTGCCAGCAGCCTTACATTGAACTATGGCTACACCTTC.

This chain joins TRBV2 and TRBJ2-5; D gene ambiguous. Per the germline V gene, CDR1 is SNHLY and CDR2 is FYNNEI. The CDR3 is 15 residues long. The V and J ends lost 4 bases and 1 base respectively, with 13 bases between them. CDR3 sequence reads: CASSARGRLQETQYF. Here the CDR3 DNA reads TGTGCCAGCAGTGCGCGTGGGCGTCTCCAAGAGACCCAGTACTTC.

The chain joins TRBV25-1 to TRBJ2-3, with 9 nucleotides matching TRBD1. With V trimmed by 1 base and J by 2 bases, 4 bases remained unmatched. CDR1 is MGHDK, CDR2 SYGVNS, per germline. This CDR3 is built from 16 residues. CDR3 amino acids: CASSELGTGNTDTQYF. CDR3 nucleotide sequence: TGTGCCAGCAGTGAATTGGGGACAGGGAACACAGATACGCAGTATTTT.

This rearrangement joins TRBV29-1 to TRBJ1-2; 8 bases fit TRBD1. The CDR3 contains 13 residues. Germline CDR1 and CDR2: SQVTM and ANQGSEA. V shed 7 bases, J shed 8 bases, and the junction held 12 bases outside the gene matches. The CDR3 sequence is CSGHGQGVEGYTF. For the CDR3, the DNA is TGCAGCGGCCATGGACAGGGAGTGGAGGGCTACACCTTC.

The gene calls are TRBV5-4 and TRBJ1-2; TRBD1 matches 7 bases. There are 16 residues in the CDR3. Germline-derived CDR1 and CDR2 are SGHNT and YYREEE (reference sequence). After removal of 1 base from V and 7 bases from J, the junction contained 13 bases not matched to a gene. The CDR3 DNA is TGTGCCAGCAGCTTGTCGGGTTTCAGAGGGGGCACTGGCTACACCTTC. It is translated as CASSLSGFRGGTGYTF.